These 5 T cell receptor beta chains originate from one sample sequenced in a study of OX40 agonist ivuxolimab in advanced cancers. The data were produced by immunoSEQ multiplex PCR, yet TCRdb's version contains in-frame clones alone and is incomplete. The sample lists some 9,800 clones, about three quarters occurring once. The sequencing here drew on CD4+ or CD8+ T cells sorted from blood, taken in a trial of the OX40 agonist ivuxolimab. The receptors come from an adult with an advanced solid tumor such as melanoma, head and neck, liver or kidney cancer.

V and J are TRBV27 and TRBJ2-1; the D gene is possibly TRBD2 (6 bases). Trimming cost V 2 bases and J 6 bases, with 11 bases left between them. The CDR3 spans 14 residues. Germline values: CDR1 MNHEY, CDR2 SMNVEV (reference sequence). CDR3 sequence: CASSLTGESNEQFF. CDR3 in DNA: TGTGCCAGCAGTTTAACGGGAGAGTCCAATGAGCAGTTCTTC.

The chain employs TRBV7-9 and TRBJ1-4; D not certain. Trimming removed 3 bases from V and 3 bases from J, with 11 bases in between. CDR3 size: 15 residues. The germline CDR1 and CDR2 sequences are SEHNR and FQNEAQ (reference sequence). CDR3 protein: CASSLETDSNEKLFF. Here the CDR3 DNA reads TGTGCCAGCAGCTTGGAGACTGACTCTAATGAAAAACTGTTTTTT. The variable domain in full, completed from reference TRBV7-9 and TRBJ1-4, reads DTGVSQNPRHKITKRGQNVTFRCDPISEHNRLYWYRQTLGQGPEFLTYFQNEAQLEKSRLLSDRFSAERPKGSFSTLEIQRTEQGDSAMYLCASSLETDSNEKLFFGSGTQLSVL.

The chain employs TRBV27 and TRBJ1-2; tentative D call: TRBD1 (5 bases). Germline loops: CDR1 MNHEY, CDR2 SMNVEV (reference sequence). Trimming left V 5 bases short and J 5 bases short, with 15 bases between. This CDR3 has 14 residues. In DNA form, the CDR3 reads TGTGCCAGCAGTAAATCCGGGACCAGTTATGGCTACACCTTC. Encoded protein: CASSKSGTSYGYTF.

The chain links TRBV29-1 to TRBJ2-1; the D call may be TRBD1 or TRBD2 (5 bases each). The germline V and J ends were trimmed by 5 bases and 16 bases, with 18 bases remaining between them. The CDR3 extends over 11 amino acids. Per germline, CDR1 SQVTM and CDR2 ANQGSEA. The CDR3 loop reads CSVPGPPQLFF. CDR3 nucleotide sequence: TGCAGCGTTCCGGGGCCTCCCCAGCTATTCTTC.

V is TRBV30 and J is TRBJ2-7, with D uncertain. The CDR3 totals 10 residues. V was shortened by 7 bases and J by 3 bases, with 7 bases between the two germline ends. CDR1 and CDR2 from the germline V gene are GTSNPN and SVGIG (reference sequence). CDR3 sequence: CAYRDYEQYF. The CDR3 DNA follows: TGTGCCTACCGAGACTACGAGCAGTACTTC. Looking up the rest from reference TRBV30 and TRBJ2-7 gives the full variable domain: SQTIHQWPATLVQPVGSPLSLECTVEGTSNPNLYWYRQAAGRGLQLLFYSVGIGQISSEVPQNLSASRPQDRQFILSSKKLLLSDSGFYLCAYRDYEQYFGPGTRLTVT.